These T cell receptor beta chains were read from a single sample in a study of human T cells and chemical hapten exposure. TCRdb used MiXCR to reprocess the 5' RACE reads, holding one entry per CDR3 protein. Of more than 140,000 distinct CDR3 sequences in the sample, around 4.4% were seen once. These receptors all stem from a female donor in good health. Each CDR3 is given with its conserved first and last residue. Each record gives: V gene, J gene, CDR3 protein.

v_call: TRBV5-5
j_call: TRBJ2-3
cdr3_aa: CASSQLTGSPTDTQYF

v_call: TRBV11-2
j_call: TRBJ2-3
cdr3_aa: CASSLGPGQGSDTQYF

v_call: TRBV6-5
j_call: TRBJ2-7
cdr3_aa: CASTRTGRAYEQYF

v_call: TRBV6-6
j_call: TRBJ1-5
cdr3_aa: CASKGQPNQPQHF

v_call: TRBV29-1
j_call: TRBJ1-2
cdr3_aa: CSVEDVVRANYGYTF

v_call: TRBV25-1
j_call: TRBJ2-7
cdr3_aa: CASSGAGTGRGEQYF

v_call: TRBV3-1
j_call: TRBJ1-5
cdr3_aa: CASSQEAEPQHF

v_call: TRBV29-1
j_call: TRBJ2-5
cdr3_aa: CSAGQEYQETQYF

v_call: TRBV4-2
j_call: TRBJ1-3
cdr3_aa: CASSLSRGSTSGNTIYF

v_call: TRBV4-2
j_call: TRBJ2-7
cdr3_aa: CASSQEARTYEQYF

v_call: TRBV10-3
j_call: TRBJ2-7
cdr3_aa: CAIRPDYEQYF

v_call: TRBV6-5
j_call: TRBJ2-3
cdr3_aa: CASSSPGGVTDTQYF

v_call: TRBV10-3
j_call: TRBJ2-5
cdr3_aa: CAISESTRETQYF

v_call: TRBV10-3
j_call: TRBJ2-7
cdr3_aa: CAISRASGDYEQYF

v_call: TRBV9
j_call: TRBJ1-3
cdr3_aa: CASSSPRGDSGNTIYF

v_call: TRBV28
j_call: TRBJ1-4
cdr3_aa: CASSLGGTNEKLFF

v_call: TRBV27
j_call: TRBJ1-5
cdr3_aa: CASSLISNQPQHF

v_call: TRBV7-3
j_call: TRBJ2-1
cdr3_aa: CASSLWFRAGNEQFF

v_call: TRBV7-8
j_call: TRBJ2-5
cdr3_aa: CASSLRGGIYQETQYF

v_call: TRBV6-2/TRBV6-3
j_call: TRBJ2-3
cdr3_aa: CASNLQGYATDTQYF

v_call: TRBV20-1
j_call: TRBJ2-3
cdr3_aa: CSAPPPGGDTQYF

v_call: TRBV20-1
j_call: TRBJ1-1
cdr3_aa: CSANPDSNTEAFF

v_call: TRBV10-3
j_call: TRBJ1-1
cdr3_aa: CAVTGEGYTEAFF

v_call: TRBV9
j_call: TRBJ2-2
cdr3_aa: CASSVAAGPNTGELFF

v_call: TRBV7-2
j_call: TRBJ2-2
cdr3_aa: CASTRGASGGSGELFF

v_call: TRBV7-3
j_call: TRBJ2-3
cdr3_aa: CASSLIGNTDTQYF

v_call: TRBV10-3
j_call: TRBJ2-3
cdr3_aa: CAIKGRVADTQYF

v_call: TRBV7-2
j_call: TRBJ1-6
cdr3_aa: CASSLPPYNSPLHF

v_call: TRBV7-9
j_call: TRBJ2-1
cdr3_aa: CASSLVVDTYNEQFF

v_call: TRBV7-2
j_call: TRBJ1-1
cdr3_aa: CASSLGEGNTEAFF

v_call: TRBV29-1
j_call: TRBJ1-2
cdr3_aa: CSVDGGNRYGYTF

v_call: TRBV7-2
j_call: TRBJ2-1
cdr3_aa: CASSLVPSGGANEQFF

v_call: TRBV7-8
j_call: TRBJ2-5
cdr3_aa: CASSLAGNEIETQYF

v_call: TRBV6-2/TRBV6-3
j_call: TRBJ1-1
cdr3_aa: CASSYGGTEAFF

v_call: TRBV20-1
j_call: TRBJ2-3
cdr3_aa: CSAHGGPSTDTQYF

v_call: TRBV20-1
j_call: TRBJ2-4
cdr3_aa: CSAYFSGTGSQYF

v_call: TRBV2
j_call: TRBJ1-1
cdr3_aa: CASHRGENTEAFF

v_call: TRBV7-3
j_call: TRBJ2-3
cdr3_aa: CASSFTSGGGVGDTQYF

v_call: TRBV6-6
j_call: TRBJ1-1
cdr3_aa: CASSYPGNTEAFF

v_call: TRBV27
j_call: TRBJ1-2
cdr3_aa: CASRGQGSNYGYTF

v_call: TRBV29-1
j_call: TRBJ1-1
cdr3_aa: CSVVIVPEAFF

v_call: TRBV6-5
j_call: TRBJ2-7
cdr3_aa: CASSPGTQGEQYF

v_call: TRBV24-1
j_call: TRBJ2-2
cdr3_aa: CATSDPGTQRGTGELFF

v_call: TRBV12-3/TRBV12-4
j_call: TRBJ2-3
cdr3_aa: CASSLWGQEYTDTQYF

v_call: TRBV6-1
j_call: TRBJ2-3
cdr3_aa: CATQDREADTQYF

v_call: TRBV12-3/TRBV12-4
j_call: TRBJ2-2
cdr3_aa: CASSFLDRVYTGELFF